Listed here is a single TCR beta chain. Its recognized antigen is unknown. There are no base qualities to consult, and no much larger clone falls within one base. The immunoSEQ platform was used to sequence TCR beta CDR3 regions at survey depth. The QIAamp DNA micro kit was used to extract genomic DNA from every cultured and uncultured CD8+ T cell population. The paper's processing steps were these. Samples with under 5,000 productive reads were excluded, and this exclusion removed about 6% of the roughly 75 HIV peptide-stimulated cultures. A MANAFEST web app trimmed sequences to CDR3 and removed nonproductive sequences, CDR3s under 5 amino acids, and those not starting C or ending F/W. To count as antigen-specific, a clonotype had to be expanded in at least 2 of 3 replicates compared with the no-peptide control at FDR 0.01, and only within one epitope family. In addition, a specific clonotype needed a frequency at least fivefold higher than in wells stimulated with peptides from other epitope families. Not all clones reach the TCRdb copy of this immuneACCESS table, which keeps in-frame sequences only. Checked studies attribute under half of the gap to unresolved V genes and leave the rest unexplained. V and J calls and clone size are copied from that table; D and trimming were computed from the DNA. The sample yields some 87,000 clones; roughly 77% were counted once. Jointly, the top ten make up roughly 24% of the sample.

The EasySep Human CD8+ T Cell Enrichment Kit was used on day 10 to isolate CD8+ T cells from every culture. Inclusive of the bounding cysteine and phenylalanine, the CDR3 is 12 residues long. The CDR3 DNA has 36 bases and is translated from base 1. Sequences PRHDT (CDR1) and FYEKMQ (CDR2) are obtained from the germline V gene (reference sequence). After removal of 0 bases from V and 11 bases from J, the junction retains 2 bases not matched to a gene. This specimen belongs to a study of CD8 T cell repertoires and HIV-1 epitope variants (dated by TCRdb to 2020 to 2021). As for the study more broadly: T cells were stimulated in separate culture wells with each of twenty-five peptides representing autologous and known Gag and Nef epitope variants. A CMV, EBV and flu peptide pool, the Ebola AY9 epitope as negative control, and a no-peptide well were included as control conditions. Tested epitopes included three Gag epitope families and Nef HW9 and YT9. T cells were enriched using the EasySep Human T Cell Enrichment Kit and were co-cultured with equal numbers of autologous T cell-negative cells serving as antigen-presenting cells. For approximately ten days the cultures were kept in IMDM with gentamicin, and on days 3 and 7 half of the media was changed with IL-2, IL-7 and IL-15 added. A 1M T cell aliquot was kept as an uncultured baseline condition, separate from the roughly 87 T cell cultures. A total of around 83 T cell cultures were run, with each culture condition performed in triplicate except for one peptide, which was performed in duplicate.

Here is what the overall study found, with its caveats: Of the nine antigen-specific TCR beta clonotypes identified, five to seven appeared cross-reactive for autologous or known escape epitope variants. The Nef KF9 family was recognized by five clonotypes and the HW9 family by one, and no responses to the TAALDMSHF plasma variant were observed. The assay could identify only TCR beta chains and pointed to proliferation in response to antigen, not to T cell function or cytokine profile.

This receptor was obtained from a male donor with HIV. Sequencing was done on a sample of uncultured baseline CD8+ T cells from peripheral blood mononuclear cells (PBMCs). Recombination joined TRBV13 with TRBJ1-1, with 8 junctional bases fitting TRBD1. The DNA sequence is as follows: TGTGCCAGCAGCTTAGGGGACAGGGTTGCTTTCTTT. It encodes CASSLGDRVAFF.